A single sample is the source of the 26 T cell receptor beta chains below, sequenced in a study of control samples from healthy donors and cancer patients (dated by TCRdb to the early 2020s). Libraries were made using the immunoSEQ multiplex PCR assay. TCRdb holds this immuneACCESS table with in-frame rearrangements only. Some clones are missing; in checked studies, unresolved V genes explain under half, and the rest has no known cause. Counted in this sample were tens of thousands of clones; around 92% of them appeared once. In total, the top ten clones hold around 14% of the sample. Sequencing used blood. These receptors were taken from a man aged 25-45 years in good health.

The J gene is TRBJ1-1, the V gene TRBV6-5; 7 bases are a match to TRBD1. Unmatched junction bases numbered 10, after V lost 6 bases and J lost 3 bases. Germline-derived CDR1 and CDR2 are MNHEY and SVGAGI. The CDR3 has 15 residues. The CDR3 sequence is CASRGKGGADTEAFF. DNA for the CDR3: TGTGCCAGCAGGGGTAAAGGGGGCGCGGACACTGAAGCTTTCTTT.

V usage is TRBV19 and J usage is TRBJ2-5, with 14 nucleotides matching TRBD2. The trim removed 7 bases at V and 3 bases at J, leaving 10 bases unmatched. The germline gives CDR1 LNHDA, CDR2 SQIVND (reference sequence). This CDR3 has 17 amino acids. The CDR3 region is CASNQMGLAGAKETQYF. CDR3 DNA sequence: TGTGCCAGTAACCAAATGGGACTAGCGGGGGCCAAAGAGACCCAGTACTTC. Looking up the rest from reference TRBV19 and TRBJ2-5 gives the full variable domain: DGGITQSPKYLFRKEGQNVTLSCEQNLNHDAMYWYRQDPGQGLRLIYYSQIVNDFQKGDIAEGYSVSREKKESFPLTVTSAQKNPTAFYLCASNQMGLAGAKETQYFGPGTRLLVL.

The chain has TRBV5-1 and TRBJ1-4; D is uncertain. The V end was cut by 0 bases, the J end by 8 bases, with 20 bases between. The germline V gene has CDR1 SGHRS and CDR2 YFSETQ. This CDR3 has 17 amino acids. The chain's CDR3 is CASSLGSGGEIGEKLFF. Here the CDR3 DNA reads TGCGCCAGCAGCTTGGGATCGGGAGGTGAGATTGGGGAAAAACTGTTTTTT.

The chain uses TRBV12-3 or TRBV12-4 and TRBJ2-2; D unresolved. This CDR3 is 11 amino acids long. Trimming removed 6 bases at V and 6 bases at J, with 5 bases between. In DNA form, the CDR3 reads TGTGCCAGCAGGGACGCCGGGGAGCTGTTTTTT. Protein product: CASRDAGELFF.

The CDR3 DNA sequence: TGTGCCAGCAGCTTAGGACCCTGGTCTGGAAACACCATATATTTT. This translates into CASSLGPWSGNTIYF. The V and J genes are TRBV11-2 and TRBJ1-3; no definite D call. V was trimmed by 1 base and J by 1 base, leaving 8 bases between them. The CDR3 is made up of 15 amino acids. Germline assignment: CDR1 SGHAT and CDR2 FQNNGV.

The J gene is TRBJ2-2, the V gene TRBV4-2, with TRBD1 matching 10 bases. This CDR3 is built from 18 residues. Trimming at V came to 1 base and at J to 7 bases, leaving 12 bases not matched to a gene. CDR1 and CDR2 from the germline V gene are LGHNA and YNFKEQ. CDR3 nucleotides: TGTGCCAGCAGCCAAGGGTCCGGGACAGGGGTAACCGGCGGGGAGCTGTTTTTT. It is translated as CASSQGSGTGVTGGELFF.

In DNA form, the CDR3 reads TGTGCCAGCAGCTCGGGATGGGGCCCGGAGGAAACTGAAGCTTTCTTT. It specifies CASSSGWGPEETEAFF. The chain recombines TRBV7-9 with TRBJ1-1; a weak D match, TRBD1 (5 bases). The germline V gene has CDR1 SEHNR and CDR2 FQNEAQ (reference sequence). Trimming stripped 4 bases from V and 5 bases from J, with 20 bases between. CDR3 size: 16 residues.

J is TRBJ2-7 and V is TRBV20-1; 14 bases are a match to TRBD2. This CDR3 is 17 amino acids long. The germline V gene has CDR1 DFQATT and CDR2 SNEGSKA (reference sequence). J gave up 1 base and V 3 bases, and 8 bases lay outside the gene matches. The CDR3 nucleotides are TGCAGTGCTAGTAAGGGACTAGCGGGGGTCCGTTCCTACGAGCAGTACTTC. Translation gives CSASKGLAGVRSYEQYF.

The rearrangement joins TRBV5-8 to TRBJ1-2; perhaps TRBD1 as D (5 bases). Germline loops: CDR1 SGHTS, CDR2 YDEGEE. The ends were cut back, 4 bases at V and 2 bases at J, with 15 bases in the middle. The CDR3 extends over 15 amino acids. In DNA, the CDR3 is TGTGCCAGCAGCACGCGAGGGACGGTAAACTATGGCTACACCTTC. Amino acids: CASSTRGTVNYGYTF.

This clone has a handful of counts. This sample also contains other DNA sequences that code for the same CDR3. The chain combines TRBV5-1 with TRBJ1-1; weak D call: TRBD1 (6 bases). CDR3 size: 17 residues. Trimming took 0 bases from V and 4 from J, leaving 19 bases between them. Germline V gene data show CDR1 as SGHRS and CDR2 as YFSETQ. CDR3 amino acids: CASSLGPRGGVSTEAFF. The CDR3, as DNA: TGCGCCAGCAGCTTGGGTCCAAGGGGGGGAGTGAGCACTGAAGCTTTCTTT.

This chain uses TRBV9 with TRBJ2-4; D remains ambiguous. The V end lost 4 bases, the J end lost 6 bases, and 8 bases lay between the germline ends. The CDR3 covers 12 residues. Germline V gene lookup returns CDR1 SGDLS and CDR2 YYNGEE. The CDR3 sequence: CASSPSGNIQYF. DNA for the CDR3: TGTGCCAGCAGCCCCTCGGGAAACATTCAGTACTTC.

The V call is TRBV24-1, the J call TRBJ1-4; 9 nucleotides match TRBD1. With 3 bases clipped from V and 8 bases from J, the junction kept 6 bases outside the gene matches. Germline V gene lookup returns CDR1 KGHDR and CDR2 SFDVKD. This CDR3 contains 15 residues. In nucleotides, the CDR3 is TGTGCCACCAGTGATAGGAGACAGGGGGAGGAAAAACTGTTTTTT. This encodes CATSDRRQGEEKLFF.

This sequence joins TRBV11-3 and TRBJ2-2; D remains unclear. Germline V lookup: CDR1 SGHNT, CDR2 YENEEA. The CDR3 is made up of 12 amino acids. The ends were cut back, 5 bases at V and 8 bases at J, with 9 bases in the middle. CDR3: CASSLPAGELFF. The CDR3 DNA follows: TGTGCCAGCAGCCTACCTGCGGGGGAGCTGTTTTTT.

The chain recombines TRBV30 with TRBJ1-2; D is undetermined. V lost 2 bases to trimming and J lost 4 bases, with 5 bases between them. The length of the CDR3 is 11 residues. Germline V gives CDR1 GTSNPN, CDR2 SVGIG (reference sequence). This CDR3 is CAWSRSYGYTF. The CDR3 DNA sequence: TGTGCCTGGAGTCGCAGCTATGGCTACACCTTC.

This chain links TRBV10-3 with TRBJ2-3; 8 bases agree with TRBD2. J lost 1 base, V lost 2 bases, and 11 bases had no gene match. The CDR3 has 18 amino acids. Germline V gene data show CDR1 as ENHRY and CDR2 as SYGVKD. DNA of the CDR3: TGTGCCATCAGTGAGACCTACCCTCGTAGCGGGGGCACAGATACGCAGTATTTT. Translated, it gives CAISETYPRSGGTDTQYF.

The rearrangement joins TRBV28 to TRBJ1-4; D is unclear. Germline V gene data show CDR1 as MDHEN and CDR2 as SYDVKM. The CDR3 totals 14 residues. V lost 7 bases and J 7 bases, leaving 16 bases between the germline ends. The CDR3 DNA is TGTGCCAGCACCCTTGACGCCTTGGGTGAAAAACTGTTTTTT. Protein: CASTLDALGEKLFF. The full variable domain, completed using reference TRBV28 and TRBJ1-4, is DVKVTQSSRYLVKRTGEKVFLECVQDMDHENMFWYRQDPGLGLRLIYFSYDVKMKEKGDIPEGYSVSREKKERFSLILESASTNQTSMYLCASTLDALGEKLFFGSGTQLSVL.

The chain is built from TRBV6-2 or TRBV6-3 and TRBJ1-5; a possible D gene is TRBD1 (6 bases). Germline V lookup: CDR1 MNHEY, CDR2 SVGEGT. The ends were cut back, 0 bases at V and 5 bases at J, with 11 bases in the middle. The CDR3 is made up of 15 amino acids. The CDR3 sequence: CASSYSRAGDQPQHF. CDR3 DNA: TGTGCCAGCAGTTACTCGAGGGCAGGGGATCAGCCCCAGCATTTT.

The V gene is TRBV30, the J gene TRBJ2-1; 10 bases match TRBD2. The V and J ends lost 1 base and 4 bases, in that order; junction bases with no gene match: 1. This CDR3 region has 14 residues. Germline-derived CDR1 and CDR2 are GTSNPN and SVGIG (reference sequence). CDR3 residues: CAWSDSGRYNEQFF. CDR3 DNA: TGTGCCTGGAGTGATAGCGGGAGGTACAATGAGCAGTTCTTC.

The chain has TRBV6-4 and TRBJ2-1, with 8 nucleotides matching TRBD2. Germline V lookup: CDR1 MRHNA, CDR2 SNTAGT. The V and J ends lost 3 bases and 5 bases, in that order; junction bases with no gene match: 6. CDR3 length equals 15 residues. CDR3 sequence (DNA): TGTGCCAGCAGTGAGAATAGCGGGATCCACAATGAGCAGTTCTTC. Amino acids: CASSENSGIHNEQFF.

V and J are TRBV28 and TRBJ1-4; D call uncertain. The CDR3 covers 14 residues. Trimming cost V 3 bases and J 0 bases, with 5 bases left between them. Per the germline V gene, CDR1 is MDHEN and CDR2 is SYDVKM. In nucleotides, the CDR3 is TGTGCCAGCAGTTTTGATGCAACTAATGAAAAACTGTTTTTT. It translates to CASSFDATNEKLFF.

V and J are TRBV2 and TRBJ1-2; D not resolved. Deletions cut 7 bases from V and 4 bases from J, with 16 bases between. The CDR3 runs 14 residues. Germline V gene data show CDR1 as SNHLY and CDR2 as FYNNEI. CDR3 sequence: CASKGGQAGYGYTF. In nucleotides, the CDR3 is TGTGCCAGCAAGGGAGGGCAGGCCGGCTATGGCTACACCTTC.

V and J are TRBV25-1 and TRBJ1-1; perhaps TRBD1 as D (5 bases). Germline V lookup: CDR1 MGHDK, CDR2 SYGVNS. Trimming shortened V by 2 bases and J by 11 bases, and 12 bases separated the two germline ends. The CDR3 runs 12 residues. CDR3 residues: CASSERGMKAFF. The DNA for the CDR3 is TGTGCCAGCAGTGAAAGGGGCATGAAGGCTTTCTTT.

J is TRBJ2-7 and V is TRBV9; TRBD2 might be the D (6 bases). The CDR3 is made up of 17 amino acids. Trimming took 3 bases from V and 7 from J, leaving 26 bases between them. CDR1 is SGDLS, CDR2 YYNGEE, per germline. The DNA of the CDR3 is TGTGCCAGCAGCGACGGGACCCAAACCGCCCTAGCGAGGGAGCAGTACTTC. Translated, it gives CASSDGTQTALAREQYF.

This sequence joins TRBV24-1 and TRBJ1-1; 10 nucleotides agree with TRBD1. Unmatched junction bases numbered 15, after V lost 3 bases and J lost 9 bases. This CDR3 has 17 amino acids. CDR1 KGHDR and CDR2 SFDVKD come from the germline V gene. CDR3 coding DNA: TGTGCCACCAGTGATGGCCGGGAGGGACAGGGGAATTTTCAAGCTTTCTTT. Protein product: CATSDGREGQGNFQAFF.

V gene TRBV2 combines with J gene TRBJ2-1, with 14 bases fitting TRBD2. This CDR3 region has 15 residues. CDR1 and CDR2 (germline): SNHLY, FYNNEI. Trimming took 9 bases from V and 10 from J; bases not matched to a gene: 11. The CDR3 coding sequence is TGTGCCAGGGGGACGGGACTAGCGGGAGTTGGGGAGCAGTTCTTC. Translating it yields CARGTGLAGVGEQFF.

The CDR3 loop is CASSRSGQPGYTF. The CDR3, as DNA: TGTGCCAGCAGCCGTTCGGGACAGCCTGGCTACACCTTC. The rearrangement joins TRBV5-4 to TRBJ1-2, with 7 bases that match TRBD1. This CDR3 has 13 amino acids. V trimming: 4 bases; J trimming: 7 bases; junction bases outside the gene matches: 7. CDR1 is SGHNT and CDR2 is YYREEE in the germline V gene (reference sequence). Looking up the rest from reference TRBV5-4 and TRBJ1-2 gives the full variable domain: ETGVTQSPTHLIKTRGQQVTLRCSSQSGHNTVSWYQQALGQGPQFIFQYYREEENGRGNFPPRFSGLQFPNYSSELNVNALELDDSALYLCASSRSGQPGYTFGSGTRLTVV.